Below, one TCR beta chain is given with its context. The sample belongs to a study of blood T cell repertoires in COVID-19. Study in general: Nucleic acid was either cDNA or gDNA, and it came from T cells, B-cell-depleted T cells, or PBMCs.

Repertoires were generated with immunoSEQ multiplex PCR, while TCRdb's copy carries only in-frame clones and drops some. This sample has 290,000 or so clones, with approximately 86% found just once. The sample comprised peripheral blood. The receptor was derived from a man between 65 and 85 years old with acute or convalescent COVID-19.

CDR3 in DNA: TGTGCCAGCAGCTTGGCGGTTCAAGAGACCCAGTACTTC. It is translated as CASSLAVQETQYF. The chain has TRBV5-4 and TRBJ2-5, with D unresolved. V was trimmed by 0 bases and J by 2 bases, leaving 5 bases between them. Germline CDR1 reads SGHNT; CDR2 reads YYREEE (reference sequence). The CDR3 loop spans 13 amino acids.